A selection of T cell receptor beta chains follows, all from one sample in a study of PD-1 blockade in classical Hodgkin lymphoma. The table came from immunoSEQ multiplex PCR; TCRdb's copy has only in-frame clones and leaves some out. The profile shows more than 40,000 clones, approximately 70% of them singletons. Sequenced material: peripheral blood mononuclear cells (PBMCs), taken before the second cycle of nivolumab. These TCRs come from a human donor with classical Hodgkin lymphoma. CDR3s include the opening cysteine and the closing phenylalanine or tryptophan. A D gene is named only where the DNA matches it firmly. Clone size is stated in some rows and not others, as once, few, many or a class when expanded.

size: .
D: TRBD1
J: TRBJ2-7
V: TRBV9
DNA: TGTGCCAGCAGCGAGGAGACAGGGGGTTTCTACGAGCAGTACTTC
CDR3: CASSEETGGFYEQYF

size: .
D: .
J: TRBJ1-5
V: TRBV4-3
DNA: TGCGCCAGCAGCCATAGGCAGGGCAATCAGCCCCAGCATTTT
CDR3: CASSHRQGNQPQHF

size: .
D: .
J: TRBJ2-7
V: TRBV9
DNA: TGTGCCAGCAGCGTAGAAATAGGTCCCTACGAGCAGTACTTC
CDR3: CASSVEIGPYEQYF

size: once
D: .
J: TRBJ1-1
V: TRBV7-9
DNA: TGTGCCAGCAGCTTAGGGGCTACGGAAGCTTTCTTT
CDR3: CASSLGATEAFF

size: .
D: .
J: TRBJ2-2
V: TRBV5-1
DNA: TGCGCCGCTTTACGGGACACCGGGGAGCTGTTTTTT
CDR3: CAALRDTGELFF

size: .
D: .
J: TRBJ1-1
V: TRBV19
DNA: TGTGCCAGTAGTATGAACACTGAAGCTTTCTTT
CDR3: CASSMNTEAFF

size: .
D: .
J: TRBJ2-7
V: TRBV28
DNA: TGTGCCAGCAGACCCTTAGATCTGCGCGACTACGAGCAGTACTTC
CDR3: CASRPLDLRDYEQYF

size: .
D: .
J: TRBJ2-3
V: TRBV27
DNA: TGTGCCAGCAGTCCTTATTTCGGCACAGATACGCAGTATTTT
CDR3: CASSPYFGTDTQYF

size: once
D: .
J: TRBJ2-2
V: TRBV6-5
DNA: TGTGCCAGCAGTTTTGGGAACACCGGGGAGCTGTTTTTT
CDR3: CASSFGNTGELFF

size: .
D: .
J: TRBJ2-5
V: TRBV7-9
DNA: TGTGCCAGCAGTATAGGGTCCTCTGAACGAGAGACCCAGTACTTC
CDR3: CASSIGSSERETQYF

size: .
D: .
J: TRBJ2-5
V: TRBV27
DNA: TGTGCCAGCAGATCGGGACAACTTACCCAGTACTTC
CDR3: CASRSGQLTQYF

size: .
D: .
J: TRBJ2-7
V: TRBV21-1
DNA: TGTGCCAGCACCCTCAAGAGGGCACTAGCGGGATTCTCCTACGAGCAGTACTTC
CDR3: CASTLKRALAGFSYEQYF

size: .
D: TRBD2
J: TRBJ2-3
V: TRBV2
DNA: TGTGCCAGTATCCTTGGACTAGCGGGTAGCACAGATACGCAGTATTTT
CDR3: CASILGLAGSTDTQYF

size: .
D: TRBD1
J: TRBJ2-1
V: TRBV6-5
DNA: TGTGCCAGCAGACAGGGGTCGAGCTCCTACAATGAGCAGTTCTTC
CDR3: CASRQGSSSYNEQFF

size: .
D: .
J: TRBJ1-2
V: TRBV11-3
DNA: TGTGCCAGCAGCTTACCGGGGGGCTATGGCTACACCTTC
CDR3: CASSLPGGYGYTF

size: .
D: TRBD2
J: TRBJ2-7
V: TRBV7-2
DNA: TGTGCCAGCAGCCCACTAGCGGGAGGAGCCTACGAGCAGTACTTC
CDR3: CASSPLAGGAYEQYF

size: .
D: .
J: TRBJ1-1
V: TRBV28
DNA: TGTGCCAGCAGTTTAGCGGGGCCCGGCTCCCCACAAGAAGCTTTCTTT
CDR3: CASSLAGPGSPQEAFF

size: .
D: .
J: TRBJ2-1
V: TRBV5-5
DNA: TGTGCCAGCAGCTTAAACTTGGGGGCCTACAATGAGCAGTTCTTC
CDR3: CASSLNLGAYNEQFF

size: few
D: .
J: TRBJ1-1
V: TRBV7-2
DNA: TGTGCCAGCAGCTTAGCTCAGACATCGACCGCTTTCTTT
CDR3: CASSLAQTSTAFF

size: .
D: .
J: TRBJ1-5
V: TRBV7-5
DNA: TGTGCCAGCAGCTTAGAGGCAGGGTTAGGCGATCAGCCCCAGCATTTT
CDR3: CASSLEAGLGDQPQHF

size: .
D: TRBD1
J: TRBJ2-1
V: TRBV29-1
DNA: TGCCGACAGGGAAGGTCCTACAATGAGCAGTTCTTC
CDR3: CRQGRSYNEQFF

size: .
D: .
J: TRBJ2-7
V: TRBV28
DNA: TGTGCCAGCAGTTTAGGGACCCTAATACGGAACTACGAGCAGTACTTC
CDR3: CASSLGTLIRNYEQYF

size: .
D: .
J: TRBJ1-2
V: TRBV10-3
DNA: TGTGCCATCAGCCGGCGGGGGGTCTACACCTTC
CDR3: CAISRRGVYTF

size: .
D: .
J: TRBJ1-1
V: TRBV6-6
DNA: TGTGCCAGCAGTTACTCGGCAGAGAACACTGAAGCTTTCTTT
CDR3: CASSYSAENTEAFF

size: few
D: TRBD1
J: TRBJ1-2
V: TRBV9
DNA: TGTGCCAGCAGCGTATTGTCAAGGACAGGGACCGACTACACCTTC
CDR3: CASSVLSRTGTDYTF

size: few
D: .
J: TRBJ2-7
V: TRBV5-8
DNA: TGTGCCAGCAGCTTGGCCGGCGCCGGGGTCTACGAGCAGTACTTC
CDR3: CASSLAGAGVYEQYF

size: .
D: .
J: TRBJ2-7
V: TRBV7-9
DNA: TGTGCCAGCAGCCCCAGCACAGCCCCCTACGAGCAGTACTTC
CDR3: CASSPSTAPYEQYF

size: .
D: .
J: TRBJ1-5
V: TRBV4-3
DNA: TGCGCCAGCAGCCCTCGGCCACAGGGTCCGGGTCAGCCCCAGCATTTT
CDR3: CASSPRPQGPGQPQHF

size: .
D: .
J: TRBJ2-7
V: TRBV15
DNA: TGTGCCACCAGCAGAGATTCACTAGACTACGAGCAGTACTTC
CDR3: CATSRDSLDYEQYF

size: .
D: .
J: TRBJ1-4
V: TRBV7-9
DNA: TGTGCCAGCAGCTTGGGCCAGCTTATTGAAAAACTGTTTTTT
CDR3: CASSLGQLIEKLFF

size: medium-sized
D: TRBD1
J: TRBJ1-2
V: TRBV19
DNA: TGTGCCAGTAGTCCGAGGGGGGACACGACAGGGCTTGGCTACACCTTC
CDR3: CASSPRGDTTGLGYTF